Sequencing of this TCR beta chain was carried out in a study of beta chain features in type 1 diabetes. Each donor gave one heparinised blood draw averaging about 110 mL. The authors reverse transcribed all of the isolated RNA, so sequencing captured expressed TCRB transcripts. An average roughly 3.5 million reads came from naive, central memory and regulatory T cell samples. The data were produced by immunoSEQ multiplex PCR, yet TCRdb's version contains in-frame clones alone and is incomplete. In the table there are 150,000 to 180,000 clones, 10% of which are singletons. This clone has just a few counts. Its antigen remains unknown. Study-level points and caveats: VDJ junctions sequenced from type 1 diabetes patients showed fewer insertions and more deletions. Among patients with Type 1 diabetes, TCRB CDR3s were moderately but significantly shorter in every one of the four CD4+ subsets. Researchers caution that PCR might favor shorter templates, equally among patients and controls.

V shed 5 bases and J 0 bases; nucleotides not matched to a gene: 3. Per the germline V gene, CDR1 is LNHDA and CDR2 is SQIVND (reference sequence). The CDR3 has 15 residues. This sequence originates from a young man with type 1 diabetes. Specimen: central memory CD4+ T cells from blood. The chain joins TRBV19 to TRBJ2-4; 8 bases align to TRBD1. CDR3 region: CASSLTGVAKNIQYF. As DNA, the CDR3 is TGTGCCAGTAGTTTGACAGGGGTAGCCAAAAACATTCAGTACTTC.